This T cell receptor beta chain was obtained from a study of regulatory T cells in long-lasting Graves disease. Overall study findings and caveats: Segments TRBV28, TRBJ1-2 and TRBJ2-5 showed preferential usage in persistent disease.

This clonotype was seen ten or more times. No antigen is known for it. CDR3-region Arm-PCR and iRepertoire HTBI primers produced the TCR beta libraries. TCRdb processed the multiplex PCR reads anew with MiXCR; each CDR3 protein has one entry. The repertoire holds 350,000 to 450,000 distinct CDR3 sequences, with over 15% as singletons. Time point specified: newly diagnosed GD, antithyroid drugs for less than 3 months. Extracted RNA from PBMCs served as the source of the TCR library. From an endocrinology department in Xi'an, China, came the patients. CDR1 is SNHLY and CDR2 is FYNNEI in the germline V gene. V was pared by 6 bases and J by 5 bases, with 7 bases of the junction left unmatched. The CDR3 has 15 amino acids. The same sample was also used in a study of T cells in Graves' hyperthyroidism and ophthalmopathy. That publication notes: From stable hyperthyroidism, ophthalmopathy was separated by a 13 V-J model.

This chain connects TRBV2 to TRBJ2-3; 11 bases are a match to TRBD2. This specimen was peripheral blood mononuclear cells (PBMCs), taken at new diagnosis, from a patient treated with antithyroid drugs. The sequence was collected from a man aged 40-49 years with Graves disease. The CDR3 spells CASRRLAGGQDTQYF. CDR3 DNA sequence: TGTGCCAGCAGGCGCCTAGCGGGGGGCCAAGATACGCAGTATTTT.